This entry lists 15 T cell receptor beta chains sequenced from one sample in a study of CD8+ T cells in alopecia areata. The treatment here: oral pan-JAK inhibitor, 5-10 mg twice daily. Following extraction, RNA underwent reverse transcription to cDNA, which served as the sequencing template. Libraries were prepared by immunoSEQ multiplex PCR; TCRdb keeps only in-frame clonotypes and omits some of them. The sample shows under 200,000 clones, less than 80% of them seen only once. This material consisted of CD4+ T cells sorted from blood, taken at week 24, from a patient treated with tofacitinib. The receptors originated from a human donor with alopecia areata.

V is TRBV20-1 and J is TRBJ1-2; 7 bases map to TRBD1. The CDR3 runs 11 residues. Germline V gives CDR1 DFQATT, CDR2 SNEGSKA (reference sequence). In DNA, the CDR3 is TGCACCGGGCGCCAGGGGGGTGGCTACACCTTC. Its protein is CTGRQGGGYTF.

The rearrangement joins TRBV4-1 to TRBJ2-5; 7 nucleotides match TRBD1. The V gene's germline CDR1 is MGHRA and CDR2 YSYEKL. The CDR3 loop spans 18 amino acids. Losses at the gene ends were 0 bases for V and 2 bases for J; bases not matched to a gene: 12. The DNA of the CDR3 is TGCGCCAGCAGCCAAGAACAAGTGGGGACAGCCCGGCAAGAGACCCAGTACTTC. Its protein is CASSQEQVGTARQETQYF.

In the case of this clone: Other nucleotide sequences from this sample produce the same CDR3. The chain links TRBV29-1 to TRBJ2-7; possibly TRBD1 for D (6 bases). There are 11 residues in the CDR3. CDR1 SQVTM and CDR2 ANQGSEA come from the germline V gene. Trimming took 6 bases from V and 2 from J, leaving 8 bases between them. DNA of the CDR3: TGCAGCGTCAGGGGTACCTACGAGCAGTACTTC. Protein sequence: CSVRGTYEQYF.

The V call is TRBV14, the J call TRBJ2-2; the match to TRBD1 covers 7 bases. J was trimmed by 5 bases and V by 4 bases; bases with no gene match: 10. The length of the CDR3 is 16 residues. CDR1 is SGHDN, CDR2 FVKESK, per germline. The CDR3 DNA reads TGTGCCAGCAGCCCCCGGGACAGAATAAGAACCGGGGAGCTGTTTTTT. It specifies CASSPRDRIRTGELFF.

The chain combines TRBV18 with TRBJ1-6, with no clear D. The germline CDR1 and CDR2 sequences are KGHSH and LQKENI. Trimming removed 6 bases from V and 6 bases from J, with 6 bases in between. The CDR3 totals 12 residues. The CDR3 nucleotides are TGTGCCAGCTCTACCGGTAATTCACCCCTCCACTTT. It codes for CASSTGNSPLHF. The whole variable domain, remainder taken from reference TRBV18 and TRBJ1-6, is NAGVMQNPRHLVRRRGQEARLRCSPMKGHSHVYWYRQLPEEGLKFMVYLQKENIIDESGMPKERFSAEFPKEGPSILRIQQVVRGDSAAYFCASSTGNSPLHFGNGTRLTVT.

The chain has TRBV29-1 and TRBJ1-2, with 9 bases aligning to TRBD1. Per the germline V gene, CDR1 is SQVTM and CDR2 is ANQGSEA. The CDR3 is made up of 12 amino acids. The V segment lost 7 bases and the J segment 7 bases; nucleotides outside the gene matches: 7. The CDR3 nucleotides read TGCAGCGCATTACAGGGGGCGACTGGCTACACCTTC. It encodes CSALQGATGYTF.

This clone came up a few times. This rearrangement joins TRBV6-1 to TRBJ2-5; TRBD1 might be the D (6 bases). The V and J ends lost 6 bases and 5 bases respectively, with 13 bases between them. This CDR3 is built from 13 residues. CDR1 MNHNS and CDR2 SASEGT come from the germline V gene. The CDR3 coding sequence is TGTGCCAGCAGCCGTGGGGGCAAGGAGACCCAGTACTTC. This sequence encodes CASSRGGKETQYF.

This rearrangement joins TRBV30 to TRBJ1-2, with 7 positions matching TRBD1. The germline gives CDR1 GTSNPN, CDR2 SVGIG (reference sequence). V was clipped by 5 bases and J by 4 bases; unmatched bases: 7. CDR3 length equals 13 residues. CDR3 nucleotide sequence: TGTGCCTGGCACCAGGGGGTGGGCTATGGCTACACCTTC. Amino acid sequence: CAWHQGVGYGYTF. The full variable domain, completed using reference TRBV30 and TRBJ1-2, is SQTIHQWPATLVQPVGSPLSLECTVEGTSNPNLYWYRQAAGRGLQLLFYSVGIGQISSEVPQNLSASRPQDRQFILSSKKLLLSDSGFYLCAWHQGVGYGYTFGSGTRLTVV.

This clone was counted between two and nine times. The chain has TRBV2 and TRBJ1-6; D is unresolved. V lost 3 bases and J lost 9, with 9 bases in between. CDR1 SNHLY and CDR2 FYNNEI come from the germline V gene. This CDR3 region has 13 residues. The CDR3 region has the DNA TGTGCCAGCAGTGATGACCAGATTTCACCCCTCCACTTT. This encodes CASSDDQISPLHF.

J is TRBJ2-5 and V is TRBV5-1; D is uncertain. From germline, CDR1 is SGHRS and CDR2 YFSETQ. V lost 0 bases and J lost 3, with 6 bases in between. The CDR3 is 13 residues long. The CDR3 spells CASSLALKETQYF. CDR3 coding DNA: TGCGCCAGCAGCTTGGCCTTAAAAGAGACCCAGTACTTC.

V gene TRBV6-5 combines with J gene TRBJ1-6, with TRBD1 as a possible D gene (5 bases). Trimming stripped 4 bases from V and 8 bases from J, with 12 bases between. Germline lookup yields CDR1 MNHEY and CDR2 SVGAGI. The CDR3 totals 14 residues. For the CDR3, the DNA is TGTGCCAGCAGTTCCCTCGCGGGGGATTCACCCCTCCACTTT. Amino acids: CASSSLAGDSPLHF.

This clone occurred once. V and J are TRBV5-4 and TRBJ1-5; maybe TRBD1 (5 bases). The CDR3 consists of 12 residues. The V end was cut by 4 bases, the J end by 7 bases, with 9 bases between. Germline CDR1 SGHNT, CDR2 YYREEE (reference sequence). The CDR3 nucleotides read TGTGCCAGCAGCCAGCAGGGACAGCCCCAGCATTTT. This encodes CASSQQGQPQHF.

This clone was counted only a few times. This rearrangement joins TRBV30 to TRBJ2-7; possibly TRBD1 or TRBD2 for D (6 bases each). This CDR3 comprises 16 residues. V lost 0 bases and J 2 bases, leaving 17 bases between the germline ends. The germline V gene has CDR1 GTSNPN and CDR2 SVGIG (reference sequence). The CDR3 reads CAWSVLGGTRTYEQYF. CDR3 coding DNA: TGTGCCTGGAGTGTATTAGGGGGGACCCGGACCTACGAGCAGTACTTC.

The V call is TRBV2, the J call TRBJ2-3; D remains ambiguous. Germline values: CDR1 SNHLY, CDR2 FYNNEI. Deletions cut 7 bases from V and 2 bases from J, with 13 bases between. CDR3 length: 14 amino acids. The CDR3 nucleotides are TGTGCCAGCAAAGACAACTCAGCCACAGATACGCAGTATTTT. Protein sequence: CASKDNSATDTQYF.

The count of this clone is one. The rearrangement links TRBV30 to TRBJ1-5; D is ambiguous. Trimming cost V 3 bases and J 4 bases, with 10 bases left between them. The CDR3 runs 13 residues. Germline-derived CDR1 and CDR2 are GTSNPN and SVGIG (reference sequence). CDR3 in DNA: TGTGCCTGGAGCGCCGCCGGGAATCAGCCCCAGCATTTT. It yields the protein CAWSAAGNQPQHF.